A single sample gave rise to the 13 T cell receptor beta chains below, sequenced in a study of technical replicates of blood from several donors. Generated by immunoSEQ multiplex PCR, the TCRdb table keeps only in-frame clones and is missing some. This sample has more than 65,000 clones, with about 97% found just once. Sequenced: T cells isolated from PBMCs. The receptor set was obtained from a human donor in good health.

The chain recombines TRBV15 with TRBJ1-4; D gene unclear. Trimming took off 1 base at V and 6 bases at J, with 12 bases between the two ends. The CDR3 sequence is 15 residues long. Germline V gene lookup returns CDR1 LNHNV and CDR2 YYDKDF (reference sequence). Written as DNA, the CDR3 is TGTGCCACCAGCAGAGTAGGAACAGAAGATGAAAAACTGTTTTTT. Translating it yields CATSRVGTEDEKLFF.

This chain uses TRBV11-1 with TRBJ1-2; D is ambiguous. V lost 5 bases to trimming and J lost 4 bases, with 20 bases between them. CDR3 length: 16 amino acids. The V gene's germline CDR1 is SGHAT and CDR2 FQDESV (reference sequence). CDR3: CASSTASGSHLYGYTF. CDR3 coding DNA: TGTGCCAGCAGCACCGCATCGGGGAGCCATCTCTATGGCTACACCTTC.

J is TRBJ1-3 and V is TRBV19; D remains unclear. The CDR3 is 13 residues long. CDR1 LNHDA and CDR2 SQIVND come from the germline V gene (reference sequence). Trimming shortened V by 2 bases and J by 3 bases, and 5 bases separated the two germline ends. The CDR3 nucleotides are TGTGCCAGTAGTATAACGGTTGGAAACACCATATATTTT. This translates into CASSITVGNTIYF.

The gene calls are TRBV5-1 and TRBJ1-1; D uncertain. Germline CDR1 reads SGHRS; CDR2 reads YFSETQ. CDR3 size: 13 residues. Deletions cut 2 bases from V and 4 bases from J, with 9 bases between. The CDR3 loop reads CASSLEVPTEAFF. The CDR3, as DNA: TGCGCCAGCAGCTTAGAGGTCCCCACTGAAGCTTTCTTT.

With regard to this clone: The identical CDR3 is also encoded by other nucleotide sequences in the sample. V usage is TRBV27 and J usage is TRBJ2-7, with D perhaps TRBD1 (5 bases). Germline assignment: CDR1 MNHEY and CDR2 SMNVEV (reference sequence). The CDR3 covers 14 residues. V was cut by 3 bases and J by 1 base, with 10 bases left in between. The CDR3 sequence is CASSLGDSSYEQYF. In DNA form, the CDR3 reads TGTGCCAGCAGTTTGGGCGACAGTTCCTACGAGCAGTACTTC.

V is TRBV19 and J is TRBJ1-2, with a weak D call TRBD1 (6 bases). Germline V gene data show CDR1 as LNHDA and CDR2 as SQIVND (reference sequence). The CDR3 is 12 amino acids. Trimming left V 2 bases short and J 8 bases short, with 9 bases between. CDR3 coding DNA: TGTGCCAGTAGTATACAGGGGTACGGCTACACCTTC. Its protein product is CASSIQGYGYTF.

The chain is built from TRBV27 and TRBJ2-7, with TRBD1 identical over 11 bases. V dropped 4 bases and J dropped 5; count of bases not matched to a gene: 4. CDR1 MNHEY and CDR2 SMNVEV come from the germline V gene (reference sequence). This CDR3 is 14 amino acids long. The CDR3 protein is CASSSWTGGDEQYF. In DNA, the CDR3 is TGTGCCAGCAGTTCTTGGACAGGGGGCGACGAGCAGTACTTC.

V is TRBV30 and J is TRBJ1-2; 7 positions agree with TRBD1. This CDR3 contains 15 residues. Losses at the gene ends were 0 bases for V and 9 bases for J; bases not matched to a gene: 13. CDR1 is GTSNPN and CDR2 is SVGIG in the germline V gene (reference sequence). CDR3 nucleotides: TGTGCCTGGAGTGTAGTGATGGGGGCAGGGGGGAGCTACACCTTC. Its translation is CAWSVVMGAGGSYTF.

The rearrangement joins TRBV5-4 to TRBJ2-1; the match to TRBD2 covers 14 bases. This CDR3 comprises 18 residues. The germline V gene encodes CDR1 SGHNT and CDR2 YYREEE (reference sequence). Trimming removed 3 bases from V and 8 bases from J; junction bases left unmatched: 13. CDR3 loop: CASSSDPFGLAGGYEQFF. The CDR3 nucleotides read TGTGCCAGCAGCTCGGACCCGTTTGGACTAGCGGGAGGTTATGAGCAGTTCTTC.

This chain uses TRBV2 with TRBJ2-2, with D unclear. The ends were cut back, 7 bases at V and 11 bases at J, with 8 bases in the middle. CDR3 length equals 10 residues. The germline V gene encodes CDR1 SNHLY and CDR2 FYNNEI. The CDR3 DNA is TGTGCCAGCACAGGCACCGAGCTGTTTTTT. It codes for CASTGTELFF.

The chain uses TRBV28 and TRBJ1-2; D gene ambiguous. V lost 2 bases and J lost 1, with 11 bases in between. The CDR3 has 15 amino acids. Germline CDR1 and CDR2: MDHEN and SYDVKM. The CDR3 loop reads CASSLAPRRNYGYTF. In nucleotides, the CDR3 is TGTGCCAGCAGTTTAGCACCCAGGCGTAACTATGGCTACACCTTC.

The chain carries TRBV4-3 and TRBJ1-5, with D possibly TRBD1 on 6 matching bases. CDR3 length: 13 amino acids. Per the germline V gene, CDR1 is LGHNA and CDR2 is YSLEER. V lost 6 bases to trimming and J lost 4 bases, with 10 bases between them. The CDR3 reads CASSPTGNQPQHF. The CDR3 DNA reads TGCGCCAGCAGTCCAACAGGGAATCAGCCCCAGCATTTT.

The CDR3 sequence: CAWTSGSYEQYF. The CDR3 DNA is TGTGCCTGGACGTCAGGGTCCTACGAGCAGTACTTC. The V and J genes are TRBV30 and TRBJ2-7; perhaps TRBD1 as D (5 bases). Per the germline V gene, CDR1 is GTSNPN and CDR2 is SVGIG (reference sequence). The CDR3 sequence is 12 residues long. The V gene lost 4 bases and the J gene lost 1 base, with 8 bases spanning the gap.